The T cell receptor beta chain described here comes from a study of T-cell reconstitution after alpha-beta-depleted transplantation in children. Unique molecular identifiers were incorporated into the prepared TCRbeta library. TCRdb re-called the PCR reads through MiXCR, storing one row per CDR3 protein. This sample has some 280,000 distinct CDR3 sequences, with more than 9% found just once. Trimming left V 1 base short and J 0 bases short, with 16 bases between. The CDR3 sequence is 18 residues long. The TCR comes from a human donor who donated a stem cell graft to a child with SCID. The chain recombines TRBV12-3 or TRBV12-4 with TRBJ1-5; D gene uncertain. Sequences were derived from PBMCs from the stem cell graft donor, sampled from the stem cell graft. Here the CDR3 DNA reads TGTGCCAGCAGTTTAGACCCCTTTTGGCAGTCTAGCAATCAGCCCCAGCATTTT. Translating it yields CASSLDPFWQSSNQPQHF.